This TCR beta chain stems from a study of blood T cell repertoires in COVID-19 (dated by TCRdb to the early 2020s). In terms of the full investigation: Samples covering the acute and convalescent phases of COVID-19 were provided by collaborators in the United States, Italy and Spain. The dataset comprised deeply sampled blood TCRbeta repertoires from subjects exposed to, actively infected with, or recovered from COVID-19. A de-identified subject ID, COVID-19 status, age in years and sex were almost always included in the sample metadata. Where HLA class I and class II types were available, the types were taken from metadata supplied by the sample provider, not from assay-based typing. The material from the prospective study consisted of cDNA or gDNA derived from T cells, B-cell-depleted T cells, or PBMCs. A freely available public database, intended as a resource for researchers studying the immune response to SARS-CoV-2, is where the repertoires were released. Samples came from the ongoing ImmuneRACE study (first 160 participants) plus 1,254 subjects from 6 global collaborators.

TCRbeta CDR3 regions were amplified from genomic DNA using the immunoSEQ Assay, a bias-controlled multiplex PCR. Concerning the study's data processing: The number of nucleated cells in each sample was estimated by amplification of reference gene primers within the assay. Sequence reads were collapsed and filtered to measure the absolute abundance of every unique TCRbeta CDR3 rearrangement. For each sample, productive Simpson clonality was calculated as the square root of Simpson's diversity index across productive rearrangements. TCRdb carries this immuneACCESS record with in-frame sequences only. Its versions omit some clonotypes, under half of them owing to an unresolved V gene in the studies checked, with the rest unexplained. V, J and clone size were drawn from that table, and D and trimming were deduced from the DNA. Present in this sample are fewer than 350,000 clones, approximately 91% of which were seen just once. The top ten hold 2% to 2.5% of the sample.

Trimming at the junction amounts to 4 bases on V and 3 bases on J, and the germline ends lie 10 bases apart. The CDR3 runs 13 amino acids, cysteine and phenylalanine included. CDR3 DNA only is kept here, 39 bases in frame from base 1. Via the germline V gene (reference sequence), CDR1 is LNHDA and CDR2 SQIVND. Results and caveats for the whole study, not just this receptor: How much clinical and demographic metadata was included differed by source and by participant, and the metadata was provided uncurated.

This clone was seen a single time. Its antigen specificity is not known. No much larger clone exists at a distance of one base, and base qualities are not known. Participants in the prospective study were enrolled through a virtual design, were aged roughly 18 to 95 years, and lived in approximately 24 United States geographic areas. Cohort assignment in the prospective study relied on participant-reported clinical history from a screening survey and a study questionnaire. Mobile phlebotomists in the prospective study collected whole blood, serum and a nasopharyngeal or oropharyngeal swab from every participant. Over an approximately 2-month period, participants in the prospective study had the option of providing additional blood draws and questionnaires. Before DNA extraction, blood samples from the prospective study were shipped at room temperature or frozen.

The TCR sequence derives from a woman in her thirties or forties with acute COVID-19. The sample taken for sequencing was PBMCs or T cells enriched from blood (not recorded which). The chain joins TRBV19 to TRBJ2-7, and possibly TRBD2, on 6 matching bases. The nucleotide sequence reads as follows: TGTGCCAGTAGTAGGGGACTTTACTACGAGCAGTACTTC. Its product reads: CASSRGLYYEQYF. Outside the CDR3, residues come from the reference TRBV19 and TRBJ2-7 proteins, so the full variable domain is: DGGITQSPKYLFRKEGQNVTLSCEQNLNHDAMYWYRQDPGQGLRLIYYSQIVNDFQKGDIAEGYSVSREKKESFPLTVTSAQKNPTAFYLCASSRGLYYEQYFGPGTRLTVT.